What follows are 7 T cell receptor beta chains derived from one specimen sequenced in a study of OX40 agonist ivuxolimab in advanced cancers. Measured with immunoSEQ multiplex PCR; TCRdb has only the in-frame clones, and not every one. This table holds 30,000 to 40,000 clones, roughly 90% found once. The material sequenced was CD4+ or CD8+ T cells sorted from blood, taken in a trial of the OX40 agonist ivuxolimab. The origin of the receptors is an adult with an advanced solid tumor such as melanoma, head and neck, liver or kidney cancer.

The chain couples TRBV5-1 to TRBJ1-1, with TRBD1 as a possible D gene (5 bases). Germline V gene sequence: CDR1 SGHRS, CDR2 YFSETQ. This CDR3 has 13 residues. The V end was cut by 7 bases, the J end by 0 bases, with 10 bases between. CDR3: CASGRTLNTEAFF. The CDR3 nucleotides read TGCGCCAGCGGCAGGACACTGAACACTGAAGCTTTCTTT.

The V call is TRBV10-3, the J call TRBJ2-1, with D tentatively TRBD2 (6 bases). CDR3 length: 13 amino acids. The ends were cut back, 0 bases at V and 16 bases at J, with 16 bases in the middle. The germline CDR1 and CDR2 sequences are ENHRY and SYGVKD. The CDR3 region is CAISESMTRYQFF. CDR3 nucleotides: TGTGCCATCAGTGAGTCCATGACTAGGTATCAATTCTTC.

The chain uses TRBV6-5 and TRBJ1-1; D is possibly TRBD1 (6 bases). The CDR3 is 14 residues long. In germline, CDR1 is MNHEY, CDR2 SVGAGI. Deletions cut 4 bases from V and 4 bases from J, with 13 bases between. The CDR3 is CASSSVGGGTEAFF. Here the CDR3 DNA reads TGTGCCAGCAGTTCGGTGGGGGGCGGCACTGAAGCTTTCTTT.

This chain's CDR3 is CASSPSNSYEQYF. Here the CDR3 DNA reads TGTGCCAGCAGCCCCTCCAACTCCTACGAGCAGTACTTC. The chain joins TRBV28 to TRBJ2-7; no clear D gene. Germline CDR1 reads MDHEN; CDR2 reads SYDVKM. This CDR3 region has 13 residues. Trimming cost V 6 bases and J 0 bases, with 9 bases left between them.

The V call is TRBV27, the J call TRBJ2-7, with 9 positions matching TRBD2. V lost 6 bases, J lost 5 bases, and 11 bases stayed unmatched. The CDR3 length is 15 residues. Per the germline V gene, CDR1 is MNHEY and CDR2 is SMNVEV (reference sequence). CDR3 DNA sequence: TGTGCCAGCAGCAGTAGCGGGAGAGGCTATCACGAGCAGTACTTC. This sequence encodes CASSSSGRGYHEQYF.

The V and J genes are TRBV28 and TRBJ1-2; 9 bases align to TRBD1. CDR3 size: 15 residues. Looked up from germline, CDR1 is MDHEN and CDR2 is SYDVKM. V gave up 4 bases and J gave up 1 base; unmatched junction bases: 4. The CDR3 coding sequence is TGTGCCAGCAGTTCCGGACAGGGGTTTAACTATGGCTACACCTTC. It encodes CASSSGQGFNYGYTF.

This clone has a single count. Other DNA sequences in this specimen translate into the identical CDR3. This chain connects TRBV6-5 to TRBJ1-3; D not certain. The CDR3 is 14 amino acids. CDR1 MNHEY and CDR2 SVGAGI come from the germline V gene. Trimming took 9 bases from V and 4 from J, leaving 16 bases between them. CDR3 residues: CASQLTARGNTIYF. The CDR3 coding sequence is TGTGCCAGTCAGCTGACGGCCAGAGGAAACACCATATATTTT.